This TCR beta chain was obtained from a study of shared clonotypes between healthy human individuals. The CDR3 has 14 residues. The germline V and J ends were trimmed by 3 bases and 5 bases, with 13 bases remaining between them. Germline CDR1 reads MNHEY; CDR2 reads SMNVEV (reference sequence). Sequencing used immunoSEQ multiplex PCR; TCRdb keeps in-frame clones, though not all of them. The sample has just over 2,000,000 clones, about 95% seen once. CD45RO negativity and positive selection for CCR7 defined naive CD8 cells, a population that excluded terminally differentiated effector memory CD45RA+ cells.

What was sequenced was naive CD8+ T cells sorted from blood. This TCR derives from a man between 18 and 29 years old in good health. The chain joins TRBV27 to TRBJ2-5; possibly TRBD1 for D (8 bases). The CDR3 DNA is TGTGCCAGCAGTTTCACAGGGGGGGCGGAGACCCAGTACTTC. As protein: CASSFTGGAETQYF.